The present TCR beta chain was sequenced within a study of blood T cell repertoires in COVID-19. Study-level information: COVID-19 samples from acute and convalescent phases originated in the United States, Italy and Spain. From T cells, B-cell-depleted T cells, or PBMCs came the material, which was cDNA or gDNA.

In the authors' methods: Quantification of nucleated cells was approximated via reference gene primer amplification. Repertoires were generated with immunoSEQ multiplex PCR, while TCRdb's copy carries only in-frame clones and drops some. D and trimming were read from the DNA, whereas the V and J calls and clone size are those reported in that table. The table lists approximately 74,000 clones, 91% of them singletons, with 4.8% in the top ten. This clone was observed a single time. V shed 8 bases and J 7 bases; nucleotides not matched to a gene: 14. Germline CDR1 reads MDHEN; CDR2 reads SYDVKM. The CDR3 runs 14 residues.

The source is a woman aged 55-70 years with active COVID-19. Sequencing was performed on peripheral blood. The chain combines TRBV28 with TRBJ2-7; 7 bases fit TRBD1. The CDR3 region is CASPPPGQTGEQYF. The CDR3 nucleotides are TGTGCCAGCCCTCCCCCGGGACAGACGGGAGAGCAGTACTTC.